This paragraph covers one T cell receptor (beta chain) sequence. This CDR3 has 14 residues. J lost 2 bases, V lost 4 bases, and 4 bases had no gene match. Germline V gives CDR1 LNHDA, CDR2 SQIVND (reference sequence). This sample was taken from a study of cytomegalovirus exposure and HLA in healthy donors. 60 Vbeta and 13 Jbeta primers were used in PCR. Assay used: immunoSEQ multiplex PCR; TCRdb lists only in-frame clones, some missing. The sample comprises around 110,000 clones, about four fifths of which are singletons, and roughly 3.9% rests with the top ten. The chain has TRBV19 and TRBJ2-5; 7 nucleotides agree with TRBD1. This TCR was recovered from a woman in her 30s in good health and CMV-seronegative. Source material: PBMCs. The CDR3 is CASSTRDSQETQYF. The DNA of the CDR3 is TGTGCCAGTAGTACTCGGGACAGTCAAGAGACCCAGTACTTC. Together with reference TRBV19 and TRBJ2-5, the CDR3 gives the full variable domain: DGGITQSPKYLFRKEGQNVTLSCEQNLNHDAMYWYRQDPGQGLRLIYYSQIVNDFQKGDIAEGYSVSREKKESFPLTVTSAQKNPTAFYLCASSTRDSQETQYFGPGTRLLVL.